This T cell receptor (beta chain) was identified during a study of T-cell reconstitution after alpha-beta-depleted transplantation in children (dated by TCRdb to about 2016). With regard to the full study: Using TCR repertoire profiling, the study quantitatively followed how T-cell immune reconstitution unfolded in children after TCRalphabeta/CD19-depleted allogeneic hematopoietic cell transplantation.

The treatment or condition label corresponds to: allogeneic hematopoietic cell transplantation with graft depleted of TCRalphabeta T cells and CD19 B cells. The children who served as transplant recipients had been given grafts of TCRalphabeta/CD19-depleted allogeneic hematopoietic cells. Germline trimming: 8 bases from V, 1 base from J; junction bases outside gene matches: 6. Including the terminal cysteine and phenylalanine, the CDR3 comprises 13 residues. Just CDR3 DNA is preserved here, 39 bases in frame from base 1. In the germline V gene, CDR1 corresponds to SQVTM and CDR2 to ANQGSEA. This clonotype was seen at least ten times. Its antigen remains undetermined. Per-nucleotide qualities are absent, and no much larger clonotype sits a single base away. Study-level results and caveats: In some patients, high TCRbeta diversity at day 60 was attributed to recipient T cells and intrathymic progenitors that had survived conditioning. Over the following months the frequencies of hyperexpanded clones went down, and after one year T-cell counts and TCRbeta diversity were mostly credited to newly produced T cells. The apparently early alphabetaT-cell count recovery about two months after transplant was reportedly dependent on only several hundred rapidly expanded clones derived from non-depleted graft cells.

Libraries were constructed by PCR. Sequenced using an Illumina HiSeq 2500. To normalize quantification of the TCRbeta repertoire, the TCR libraries were built with molecular barcoding that relied on unique molecular identifiers. TCRdb reran the public reads through fastp at Q25 and MiXCR, keeping productive beta chains. Entries are consolidated by CDR3 protein sequence, retaining the most common genes and DNA. Across this sample there are 250,000 to 300,000 distinct CDR3 sequences, with around 10% seen only once. 7.5% of the sample goes to the ten largest clones. The receptor's source is a boy younger than two with acute myeloid leukemia, due to receive a stem cell transplant. The sequencing here drew on PBMCs, taken before TCRalphabeta/CD19-depleted stem cell transplant. The receptor chain draws on TRBV29-1 and TRBJ2-5; TRBD2 agrees with 8 junctional bases. CDR3 protein: CSCPAGAQETQYF. Read as DNA, the sequence is TGCAGCTGTCCAGCGGGGGCCCAAGAGACCCAGTACTTC. Where the CDR3 stops, the reference TRBV29-1 and TRBJ2-5 genes take over; the full variable domain is SAVISQKPSRDICQRGTSLTIQCQVDSQVTMMFWYRQQPGQSLTLIATANQGSEATYESGFVIDKFPISRPNLTFSTLTVSNMSPEDSSIYLCSCPAGAQETQYFGPGTRLLVL.